This T cell receptor (beta chain) was captured in a study of early T cells in non-severe SARS-CoV-2 infection. Study observations and caveats: VDJdb matching skewed toward anti-spike CD8 responses, missing private and CD4 specificities.

Trimming removed 3 bases from V and 6 bases from J; junction bases left unmatched: 12. CDR3 length: 16 residues. In germline, CDR1 is KGHDR, CDR2 SFDVKD. The protocol attached unique molecular identifiers to individual cDNA molecules. TCRdb re-called the 5' RACE reads with MiXCR, one entry per CDR3 protein. The table shows about 50,000 distinct CDR3 sequences, with roughly 5.4% occurring only once. This clonotype was recorded at least ten times. Its antigen remains unknown. Here the sequenced sample was whole blood, taken at baseline. The source is an adult who was a healthcare worker with PCR-confirmed SARS-CoV-2 infection or an uninfected control (not recorded which). The rearrangement uses TRBV24-1 and TRBJ2-5; TRBD2 agrees at 7 bases. CDR3 loop: CATSDPTPGGGKTQYF. The CDR3 nucleotides are TGTGCCACCAGTGATCCCACTCCGGGGGGTGGGAAGACCCAGTACTTC.